The T cell receptor beta chain described here comes from a study of cytomegalovirus exposure and HLA in healthy donors. Study-level findings and limits: Exclusion as indistinguishable affected some V segments, including TRBV6-2 and TRBV6-3. The study put 150 to 200 TCR beta chains on its list as cytomegalovirus-associated. Reports indicated that the classifier achieved high specificity and sensitivity in diagnosing cytomegalovirus status.

CDR1 and CDR2 from the germline V gene are MNHNS and SASEGT. The CDR3 is 13 amino acids. In the PCR, 60 Vbeta and 13 Jbeta primers were used. The repertoire was sequenced with immunoSEQ multiplex PCR; TCRdb's copy has only in-frame clones and lacks some. The sample yields about 120,000 clones, about 9.4% seen once. With regard to this clone: The antigen is unknown. One end of the junction varies from germline; a read error may be responsible.

This TCR came from a woman aged 40 to 50 in good health and CMV-seropositive. Material for sequencing was PBMCs. V usage is TRBV6-1 and J usage is TRBJ2-7; D is perhaps TRBD2 (5 bases). CDR3 bases: TGTGCCAGAAGTGCAGCGGCTGGCTACGAGCAGTACTTC. Encoded protein: CARSAAAGYEQYF.